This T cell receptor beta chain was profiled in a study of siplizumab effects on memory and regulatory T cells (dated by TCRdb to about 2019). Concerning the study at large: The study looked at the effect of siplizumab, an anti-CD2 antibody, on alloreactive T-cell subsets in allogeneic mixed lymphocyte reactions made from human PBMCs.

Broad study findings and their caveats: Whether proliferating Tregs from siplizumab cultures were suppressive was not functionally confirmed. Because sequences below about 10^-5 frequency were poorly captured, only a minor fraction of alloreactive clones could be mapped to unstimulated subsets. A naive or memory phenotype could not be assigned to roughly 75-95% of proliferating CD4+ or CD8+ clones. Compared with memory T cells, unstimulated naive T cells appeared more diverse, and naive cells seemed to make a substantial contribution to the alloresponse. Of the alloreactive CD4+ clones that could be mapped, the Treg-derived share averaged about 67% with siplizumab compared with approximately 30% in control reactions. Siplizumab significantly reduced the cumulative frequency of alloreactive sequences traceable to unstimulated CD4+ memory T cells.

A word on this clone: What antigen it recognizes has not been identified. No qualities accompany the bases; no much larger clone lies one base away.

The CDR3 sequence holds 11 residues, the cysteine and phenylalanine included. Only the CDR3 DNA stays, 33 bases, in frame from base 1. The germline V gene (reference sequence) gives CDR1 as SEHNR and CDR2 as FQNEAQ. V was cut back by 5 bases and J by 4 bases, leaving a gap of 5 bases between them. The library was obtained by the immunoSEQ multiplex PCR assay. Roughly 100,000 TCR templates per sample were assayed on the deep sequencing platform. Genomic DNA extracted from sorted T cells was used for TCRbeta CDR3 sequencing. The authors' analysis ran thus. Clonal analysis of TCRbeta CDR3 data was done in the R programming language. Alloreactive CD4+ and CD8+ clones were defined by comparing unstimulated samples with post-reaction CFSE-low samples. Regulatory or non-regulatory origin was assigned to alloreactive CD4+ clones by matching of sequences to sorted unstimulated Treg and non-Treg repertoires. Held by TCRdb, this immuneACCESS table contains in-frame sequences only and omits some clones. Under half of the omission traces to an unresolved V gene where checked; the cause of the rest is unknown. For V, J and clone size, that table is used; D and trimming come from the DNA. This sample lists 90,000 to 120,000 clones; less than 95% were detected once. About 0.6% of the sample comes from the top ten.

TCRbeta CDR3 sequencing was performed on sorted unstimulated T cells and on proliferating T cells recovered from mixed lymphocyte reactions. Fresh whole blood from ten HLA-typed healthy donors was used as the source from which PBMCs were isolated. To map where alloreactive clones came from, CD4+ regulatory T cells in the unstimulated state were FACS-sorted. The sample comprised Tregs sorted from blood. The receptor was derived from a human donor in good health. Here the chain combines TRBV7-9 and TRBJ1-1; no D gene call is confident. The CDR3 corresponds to CASSDPTEAFF. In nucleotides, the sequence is TGTGCCAGCAGCGACCCCACTGAAGCTTTCTTT.